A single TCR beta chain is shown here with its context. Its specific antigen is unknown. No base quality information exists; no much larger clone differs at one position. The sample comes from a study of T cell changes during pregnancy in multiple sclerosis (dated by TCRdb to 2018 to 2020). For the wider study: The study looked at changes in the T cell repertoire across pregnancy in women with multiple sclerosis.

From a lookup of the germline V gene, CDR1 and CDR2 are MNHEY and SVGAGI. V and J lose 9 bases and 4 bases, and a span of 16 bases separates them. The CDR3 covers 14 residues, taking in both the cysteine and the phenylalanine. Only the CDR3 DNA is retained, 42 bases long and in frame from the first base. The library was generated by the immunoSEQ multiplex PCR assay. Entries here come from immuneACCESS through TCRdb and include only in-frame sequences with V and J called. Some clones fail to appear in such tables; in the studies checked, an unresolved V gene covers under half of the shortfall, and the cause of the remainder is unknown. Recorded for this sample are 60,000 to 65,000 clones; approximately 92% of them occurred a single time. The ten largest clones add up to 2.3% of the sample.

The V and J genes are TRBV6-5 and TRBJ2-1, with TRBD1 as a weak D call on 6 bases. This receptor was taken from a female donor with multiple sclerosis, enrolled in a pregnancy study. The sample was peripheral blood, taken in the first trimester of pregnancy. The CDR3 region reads CASGGGISYNEQFF. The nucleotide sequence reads TGTGCCAGTGGTGGGGGCATATCGTACAATGAGCAGTTCTTC.